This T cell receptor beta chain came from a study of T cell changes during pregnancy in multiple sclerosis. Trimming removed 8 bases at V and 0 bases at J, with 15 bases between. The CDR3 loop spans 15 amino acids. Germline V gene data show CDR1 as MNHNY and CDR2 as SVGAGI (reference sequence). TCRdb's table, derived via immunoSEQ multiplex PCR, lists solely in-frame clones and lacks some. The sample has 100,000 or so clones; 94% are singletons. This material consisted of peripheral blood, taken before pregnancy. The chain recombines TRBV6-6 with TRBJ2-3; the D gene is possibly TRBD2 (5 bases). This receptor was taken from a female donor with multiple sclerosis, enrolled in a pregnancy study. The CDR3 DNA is TGTGCCAGCCGCCCATCGAGGGCTAGCACAGATACGCAGTATTTT. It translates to CASRPSRASTDTQYF.